Only one count was recorded for the clone carrying this TCR beta chain. This specimen belongs to a study of technical replicates of blood from several donors. Produced via immunoSEQ multiplex PCR; TCRdb's table is partial and in-frame only. The data contain tens of thousands of clones, 90% to 95% of them seen just once; the ten biggest clones take up 0.25% to 0.3%. Trimming removed 4 bases at V and 0 bases at J, with 14 bases between. The CDR3 consists of 16 residues. Germline loops: CDR1 SGHRS, CDR2 YFSETQ. The chain combines TRBV5-1 with TRBJ2-1; D possibly corresponds to TRBD2 (6 bases). The sample was T cells isolated from PBMCs. The clonotype originates from a human donor in good health. In DNA, the CDR3 is TGCGCCAGCAGCCCTGGGGGGTTAAGCTCCTACAATGAGCAGTTCTTC. It yields the protein CASSPGGLSSYNEQFF.